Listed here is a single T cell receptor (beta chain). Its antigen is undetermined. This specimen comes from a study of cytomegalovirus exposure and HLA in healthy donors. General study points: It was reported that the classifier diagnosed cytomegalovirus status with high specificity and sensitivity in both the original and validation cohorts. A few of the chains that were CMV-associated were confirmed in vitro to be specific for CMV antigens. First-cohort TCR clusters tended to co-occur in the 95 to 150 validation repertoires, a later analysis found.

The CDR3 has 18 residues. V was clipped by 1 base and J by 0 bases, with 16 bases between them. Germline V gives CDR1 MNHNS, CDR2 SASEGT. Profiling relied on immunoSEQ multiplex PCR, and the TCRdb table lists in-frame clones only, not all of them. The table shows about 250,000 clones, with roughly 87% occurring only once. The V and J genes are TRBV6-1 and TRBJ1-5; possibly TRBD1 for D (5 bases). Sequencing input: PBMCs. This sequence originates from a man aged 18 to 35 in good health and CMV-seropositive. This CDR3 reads CASSEDYRLENSNQPQHF. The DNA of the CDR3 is TGTGCCAGCAGTGAAGATTACAGGTTGGAGAATAGCAATCAGCCCCAGCATTTT.